These 9 T cell receptor beta chains share one sample of origin, sequenced in a study of shared clonotypes between healthy human individuals. Sequenced by immunoSEQ multiplex PCR; TCRdb stores in-frame clones only, minus some. The sample records around 700,000 clones, around 92% being singletons. CD45RO negativity and positive selection for CCR7 defined naive CD8 cells, a population that excluded terminally differentiated effector memory CD45RA+ cells. Sequenced sample: naive CD8+ T cells sorted from blood. These TCRs come from a man aged 30 to 39 in good health.

This CDR3 is CASSPPPAENTDTQYF. CDR3 bases: TGTGCCAGCTCACCTCCTCCGGCAGAAAACACAGATACGCAGTATTTT. This chain uses TRBV18 with TRBJ2-3; no definite D call. Per germline, CDR1 KGHSH and CDR2 LQKENI. The CDR3 has 16 amino acids. With 3 bases removed from V and 2 bases from J, the gap between germline ends came to 15 bases.

The chain combines TRBV4-1 with TRBJ2-3, with 7 bases lining up with TRBD2. Germline CDR1 reads MGHRA; CDR2 reads YSYEKL. Germline trimming cut 4 bases from V and 0 bases from J; bases unmatched to any gene: 13. The CDR3 is 18 residues long. The CDR3 DNA reads TGCGCCAGCAGCCTATTTTCCGCCTTTAGCGGGAGCACAGATACGCAGTATTTT. Residues: CASSLFSAFSGSTDTQYF.

This clone was seen a single time. V gene TRBV4-2 combines with J gene TRBJ2-3; D may be TRBD2 (5 bases). Trimming stripped 4 bases from V and 5 bases from J, with 19 bases between. The CDR3 is 16 amino acids. CDR1 and CDR2 from the germline V gene are LGHNA and YNFKEQ. CDR3 nucleotides: TGTGCCAGCAGCCCCCGGCTGGAGGCTAGTCGAGATACGCAGTATTTT. Translating it yields CASSPRLEASRDTQYF.

J is TRBJ2-2 and V is TRBV9, with D unclear. Germline CDR1 reads SGDLS; CDR2 reads YYNGEE. V was cut by 3 bases and J by 5 bases, with 8 bases left in between. CDR3 length equals 13 residues. CDR3 nucleotide sequence: TGTGCCAGCAGCGGACCTAGAACCGGGGAGCTGTTTTTT. Protein: CASSGPRTGELFF.

The V gene is TRBV19, the J gene TRBJ1-1; perhaps TRBD1 as D (5 bases). The CDR3 is 16 residues long. In germline, CDR1 is LNHDA, CDR2 SQIVND (reference sequence). Trimming pared 5 bases from V and 0 bases from J, leaving 16 bases between. This CDR3 reads CASSRKPGLLNTEAFF. DNA for the CDR3: TGTGCCAGTAGTCGAAAACCGGGACTGCTGAACACTGAAGCTTTCTTT.

The chain is built from TRBV29-1 and TRBJ2-7, with TRBD2 identical over 12 bases. The CDR3 extends over 13 amino acids. Germline V gene lookup returns CDR1 SQVTM and CDR2 ANQGSEA. After removal of 6 bases from V and 6 bases from J, the junction contained 6 bases not matched to a gene. The CDR3 sequence: CSVRLAGEFEQYF. The CDR3 DNA follows: TGCAGCGTGAGACTAGCGGGAGAGTTCGAGCAGTACTTC.

The chain links TRBV15 to TRBJ1-2, with a tentative D call TRBD1 (5 bases). Trimming took 5 bases from V and 4 from J, leaving 14 bases between them. Germline CDR1 and CDR2: LNHNV and YYDKDF (reference sequence). The CDR3 covers 14 residues. The DNA for the CDR3 is TGTGCCACCAGCCCCCCCCAGGGAGGCTATGGCTACACCTTC. Translation gives CATSPPQGGYGYTF.

The genes are TRBV29-1 and TRBJ2-5; D may match TRBD1 or TRBD2 (5 bases each). Per the germline V gene, CDR1 is SQVTM and CDR2 is ANQGSEA. This CDR3 region has 12 residues. The germline V and J ends were trimmed by 3 bases and 5 bases, with 10 bases remaining between them. CDR3 in amino acids: CSVDIEGETQYF. For the CDR3, the DNA is TGCAGCGTTGACATTGAGGGGGAGACCCAGTACTTC.

The genes are TRBV5-1 and TRBJ2-7; D is undetermined. The V end was cut by 1 base, the J end by 6 bases, with 14 bases between. The CDR3 is made up of 14 amino acids. Germline V gene data show CDR1 as SGHRS and CDR2 as YFSETQ. Written as DNA, the CDR3 is TGCGCCAGCAGCTTGCTTGGACCTACGGCCGAGCAGTACTTC. Translating gives CASSLLGPTAEQYF. The full variable domain, completed using reference TRBV5-1 and TRBJ2-7, is KAGVTQTPRYLIKTRGQQVTLSCSPISGHRSVSWYQQTPGQGLQFLFEYFSETQRNKGNFPGRFSGRQFSNSRSEMNVSTLELGDSALYLCASSLLGPTAEQYFGPGTRLTVT.